This passage covers 21 T cell receptor beta chains from one sample sequenced in a study of blood T cell repertoires in COVID-19 (dated by TCRdb to between 2020 and 2021). The library was generated by the immunoSEQ multiplex PCR assay. Not all clones reach the TCRdb copy of this immuneACCESS table, which keeps in-frame sequences only. Checked studies attribute under half of the gap to unresolved V genes and leave the rest unexplained. The sample data list 95,000 to 100,000 clones, and about 88% of these were observed just once. Together, the top ten hold 17% of the sample. The sequencing sample was made of peripheral blood. All receptors derive from a woman aged 60-75 years with acute or convalescent COVID-19.

The rearrangement joins TRBV4-1 to TRBJ2-2; the match to TRBD1 covers 7 bases. This CDR3 comprises 14 residues. V lost 6 bases to trimming and J lost 7 bases; unmatched junction nucleotides: 8. Germline CDR1 and CDR2: MGHRA and YSYEKL. CDR3 nucleotide sequence: TGCGCCAGCAGTGACAGGGATTTGAACGGGGAGCTGTTTTTT. Protein sequence: CASSDRDLNGELFF.

Only one count was recorded for this clone. J is TRBJ1-1 and V is TRBV5-1; the D gene is possibly TRBD1 (5 bases). Germline CDR1 SGHRS, CDR2 YFSETQ. Trimming shortened V by 0 bases and J by 0 bases, and 9 bases separated the two germline ends. The CDR3 runs 15 residues. The CDR3 region has the DNA TGCGCCAGCAGCTTGGAAGCAGGGATGAACACTGAAGCTTTCTTT. Its translation: CASSLEAGMNTEAFF.

This sequence joins TRBV28 and TRBJ2-5; no clear D gene. The CDR3 length is 13 residues. V lost 7 bases to trimming and J lost 1 base, with 10 bases between them. CDR1 and CDR2 (germline): MDHEN, SYDVKM. The CDR3 here is CASNVEVQETQYF. The CDR3 DNA reads as TGTGCCAGCAACGTCGAGGTCCAAGAGACCCAGTACTTC.

The chain couples TRBV7-2 to TRBJ1-3; 7 bases match TRBD1. The CDR3 is made up of 16 amino acids. CDR1 SGHTA and CDR2 FQGNSA come from the germline V gene. The ends lost 5 bases at V and 5 bases at J; junction bases unmatched: 12. CDR3 DNA: TGTGCCAGCAGCCTCCAGACAGGGAGAGGAAGAAACACCATATATTTT. Translated, it gives CASSLQTGRGRNTIYF.

The V call is TRBV2, the J call TRBJ2-1; TRBD2 matches 8 bases. Germline CDR1 is SNHLY and CDR2 is FYNNEI. The J segment lost 4 bases and the V segment lost 5 bases, leaving 7 bases of the junction unmatched. The CDR3 runs to 15 residues. The CDR3 spells CASSKLAGPYNEQFF. The CDR3 DNA follows: TGTGCCAGCAGTAAGCTAGCGGGTCCTTACAATGAGCAGTTCTTC.

The chain is built from TRBV4-2 and TRBJ1-2, with D perhaps TRBD1 (5 bases). The CDR3 runs to 15 residues. Germline loops: CDR1 LGHNA, CDR2 YNFKEQ. Trimming cost V 7 bases and J 4 bases, with 19 bases left between them. The CDR3, as DNA: TGTGCCAGCACCGACTTTATGGGGCTCACCTATGGCTACACCTTC. This translates into CASTDFMGLTYGYTF.

This chain links TRBV4-1 with TRBJ2-7; TRBD1 agrees at 8 bases. This CDR3 spans 15 amino acids. V trimming: 1 base; J trimming: 5 bases; junction bases outside the gene matches: 7. Germline V lookup: CDR1 MGHRA, CDR2 YSYEKL. The CDR3 DNA sequence: TGCGCCAGCAGCCAAGCGGGGGACAGGACCAACGAGCAGTACTTC. Protein: CASSQAGDRTNEQYF.

This clone was seen only a few times. The CDR3 DNA reads as TGTGCCAGCAGCTTGGGAGGGTCTGGGGCCAACGTCCTGACTTTC. Its protein is CASSLGGSGANVLTF. The chain carries TRBV5-4 and TRBJ2-6; D might be TRBD2 (5 bases). V was cut by 0 bases and J by 1 base, with 5 bases left in between. In germline, CDR1 is SGHNT, CDR2 YYREEE (reference sequence). The CDR3 runs to 15 residues.

By share, this clone counts as large. The chain uses TRBV4-3 and TRBJ2-4; 8 bases match TRBD2. The CDR3 sequence is 15 residues long. Germline V lookup: CDR1 LGHNA, CDR2 YSLEER. The trim removed 0 bases at V and 8 bases at J, leaving 6 bases unmatched. The CDR3 protein is CASSQDRNSGDIQYF. The CDR3 region has the DNA TGCGCCAGCAGCCAAGATAGAAATAGCGGGGACATTCAGTACTTC.

V and J are TRBV6-1 and TRBJ1-1, with TRBD1 identical over 7 bases. V shed 3 bases and J 7 bases; nucleotides not matched to a gene: 5. From germline, CDR1 is MNHNS and CDR2 SASEGT. The CDR3 has 13 residues. The CDR3: CASSDRQGIEAFF. In nucleotides, the CDR3 is TGTGCCAGCAGTGACAGACAGGGTATTGAAGCTTTCTTT.

This chain uses TRBV9 with TRBJ2-5; 9 nucleotides line up with TRBD2. Trimming took 0 bases from V and 5 from J; bases not matched to a gene: 8. CDR3 size: 16 residues. CDR1 is SGDLS and CDR2 is YYNGEE in the germline V gene. Here the CDR3 reads CASSVVSGGWEETQYF. DNA of the CDR3: TGTGCCAGCAGCGTAGTTAGCGGGGGATGGGAGGAGACCCAGTACTTC. Using reference TRBV9 and TRBJ2-5 for the parts outside the CDR3, the full variable domain is DSGVTQTPKHLITATGQRVTLRCSPRSGDLSVYWYQQSLDQGLQFLIQYYNGEERAKGNILERFSAQQFPDLHSELNLSSLELGDSALYFCASSVVSGGWEETQYFGPGTRLLVL.

The chain combines TRBV4-1 with TRBJ2-5; tentatively, D is TRBD1 (6 bases). Germline values: CDR1 MGHRA, CDR2 YSYEKL. Trimming took 4 bases from V and 1 from J, leaving 16 bases between them. The CDR3 has 16 residues. CDR3 residues: CASSPYRVGGQETQYF. The CDR3 coding sequence is TGCGCCAGCAGCCCGTACAGGGTAGGGGGCCAAGAGACCCAGTACTTC.

This clone is medium-sized. This chain connects TRBV6-5 to TRBJ1-5; possibly TRBD1 for D (6 bases). Germline loops: CDR1 MNHEY, CDR2 SVGAGI. CDR3 length: 15 residues. Trimming shortened V by 0 bases and J by 5 bases, and 11 bases separated the two germline ends. Here the CDR3 DNA reads TGTGCCAGCAGTTACTCAGGAGAGGGGGATCAGCCCCAGCATTTT. Encoded protein: CASSYSGEGDQPQHF.

The chain combines TRBV3-1 (or the pseudogene TRBV3-2) with TRBJ1-1; D not certain. V dropped 1 base and J dropped 3 bases, with 15 bases sitting between them. The CDR3 contains 16 residues. Germline lookup yields CDR1 LGHDT and CDR2 YNNKEL (reference sequence). CDR3 nucleotide sequence: TGTGCCAGCAGCCAAGGCCCCCGGTACGAGGACACTGAAGCTTTCTTT. This encodes CASSQGPRYEDTEAFF.

This chain joins TRBV5-1 and TRBJ2-7; 9 nucleotides align to TRBD2. The CDR3 has 15 amino acids. CDR1 is SGHRS, CDR2 YFSETQ, per germline. The ends lost 0 bases at V and 6 bases at J; junction bases unmatched: 7. The CDR3 reads CASSLVSSGVSEQYF. CDR3 DNA: TGCGCCAGCAGCTTGGTCTCTAGCGGGGTGAGCGAGCAGTACTTC.

V and J are TRBV6-2 or TRBV6-3 and TRBJ2-2; 7 bases align to TRBD1. Germline V gene sequence: CDR1 MNHEY, CDR2 SVGEGT. The CDR3 consists of 13 residues. With 5 bases clipped from V and 5 bases from J, the junction kept 2 bases outside the gene matches. The CDR3 DNA reads TGTGCCAGCAGTCCAGGGGGTACCGGGGAGCTGTTTTTT. This gives the protein CASSPGGTGELFF.

The rearrangement links TRBV7-8 to TRBJ2-7, with TRBD1 as a possible D gene (6 bases). Germline lookup yields CDR1 SGHVS and CDR2 FQNEAQ. The CDR3 extends over 12 amino acids. V was clipped by 6 bases and J by 4 bases, with 10 bases between them. The CDR3 DNA follows: TGTGCCAGCAGAACCCAGGGGTACGAGCAGTACTTC. It translates to CASRTQGYEQYF.

This clone was seen only once. This chain connects TRBV28 to TRBJ1-5; a weak D match, TRBD1 (5 bases). The CDR3 extends over 14 amino acids. The germline V gene encodes CDR1 MDHEN and CDR2 SYDVKM. Trimming shortened V by 3 bases and J by 5 bases, and 11 bases separated the two germline ends. The CDR3 DNA is TGTGCCAGCAGTTTCTGGGGCGGGGATCAGCCCCAGCATTTT. Its protein is CASSFWGGDQPQHF.

The chain has TRBV7-2 and TRBJ1-5; no clear D. The CDR3 runs 16 residues. Between the trimmed V and J ends, which lost 4 bases and 0 bases, there was a span of 13 bases. Germline V lookup: CDR1 SGHTA, CDR2 FQGNSA. CDR3 bases: TGTGCCAGCAGCTCGACCACGGGGATTAGCAATCAGCCCCAGCATTTT. It translates to CASSSTTGISNQPQHF.

This rearrangement joins TRBV7-8 to TRBJ2-1; perhaps TRBD2 as D (5 bases). Germline-derived CDR1 and CDR2 are SGHVS and FQNEAQ. The CDR3 totals 21 residues. Trimming left V 1 base short and J 9 bases short, with 34 bases between. The CDR3 DNA is TGTGCCAGCAGCTTAGACCGTCACCTAGGACTCCTCGGGGAACCTATCGGTGAGCAGTTCTTC. It specifies CASSLDRHLGLLGEPIGEQFF.

The chain recombines TRBV19 with TRBJ1-2; D remains unclear. The CDR3 extends over 13 amino acids. Trimming cost V 4 bases and J 2 bases, with 8 bases left between them. Germline CDR1 reads LNHDA; CDR2 reads SQIVND (reference sequence). The CDR3 DNA reads as TGTGCCAGTAGTAAGGACTCAAACTATGGCTACACCTTC. This encodes CASSKDSNYGYTF.